The TCR beta chain described here comes from a study of blood T cell repertoires in COVID-19 (dated by TCRdb to about 2020). Broadly, across the study: Collaborator samples came from the United States, Italy and Spain and covered acute and convalescent phases of COVID-19. The prospective study material was composed of cDNA or gDNA derived from T cells, B-cell-depleted T cells, or PBMCs. The dataset comprised deeply sampled blood TCRbeta repertoires from subjects exposed to, actively infected with, or recovered from COVID-19. The repertoires were released in a freely available public database meant as a resource for research on the immune response to SARS-CoV-2. The samples were drawn from the first 160 participants of the ongoing ImmuneRACE study and from more than 1,000 subjects provided by 6 global collaborators. Sample metadata almost always included a de-identified subject ID, COVID-19 status, age in years and sex. Where available, HLA class I and class II types were taken from metadata supplied by the sample provider and were not determined by assay-based typing. What the research found in general, with its limitations: The quantity of clinical and demographic metadata differed by source and by participant and was supplied without curation.

TCRbeta CDR3 regions were amplified from genomic DNA using the immunoSEQ Assay, a bias-controlled multiplex PCR. On the authors' methods: The number of nucleated cells in each sample was estimated by amplification of reference gene primers within the assay. Sequence reads were collapsed and filtered to measure the absolute abundance of every unique TCRbeta CDR3 rearrangement. For each sample, productive Simpson clonality was calculated as the square root of Simpson's diversity index across productive rearrangements. TCRdb mirrors the immuneACCESS table, restricted to in-frame sequences. Some clones are absent from its copies; in checked studies, under half trace to an unresolved V gene, and the reason for the others is unknown. That table furnishes V, J and clone size, whereas the DNA furnished D and trimming. Present in this sample are about 140,000 clones, approximately 90% of which were seen just once. Less than 5.5% of the sample is in the top ten clones.

Collaborating institutions collected whole blood in K2EDTA tubes following their own protocols. For TCRbeta analysis, collaborators shipped samples as frozen whole blood, isolated PBMCs, or DNA extracted from either of those sample types. The CDR3 holds 17 amino acids from the cysteine to the phenylalanine. Only the CDR3 portion is preserved as DNA: 51 bases, with reading frame beginning at the first base. From the germline V gene, CDR1 is MGHDK and CDR2 is SYGVNS. V loses 4 bases, J loses 0 bases, and the germline ends lie 13 bases apart. Of note for this clone: Its binding antigen is unknown. It has no much larger one-base neighbor in the sample; base qualities were not kept.

The chain is made from TRBV25-1 and TRBJ2-6, with a weak D call of TRBD1 (6 bases match). This receptor was taken from a human donor in a cohort sampled during active COVID-19. Sequencing was done on a sample of peripheral blood. Read as DNA, the sequence is TGTGCCAGCAGTGCACAGGGAAGAGTCTCTGGGGCCAACGTCCTGACTTTC. It specifies CASSAQGRVSGANVLTF.